A selection of T cell receptor beta chains follows, all from one sample in a study of PD-1 blockade in classical Hodgkin lymphoma. Libraries were prepared by immunoSEQ multiplex PCR; TCRdb keeps only in-frame clonotypes and omits some of them. The table has some 1,600 clones, approximately 63% seen once; the top ten hold approximately 48%. Source: CD8+ T cells from blood, taken at baseline. Receptors originate from a human donor with classical Hodgkin lymphoma. Both conserved end residues are part of each CDR3. Each record gives: J gene, clone size, V gene, D gene, CDR3 DNA, CDR3 protein. The D gene is left open where the match is weak. The size entry is marked missing in some rows and otherwise reads once, few, many or a size class.

TRBJ1-1 | . | TRBV7-9 | TRBD1 | TGTGCCAGCAGCCTAATACAGGGGACAAATGAAGGGAACACTGAAGCTTTCTTT | CASSLIQGTNEGNTEAFF
TRBJ1-2 | . | TRBV6-6 | . | TGTGCCAGCGGATCTGTGGAGGGCTACACCTTC | CASGSVEGYTF
TRBJ2-7 | once | TRBV6-5 | TRBD1 | TGTGCCACCCTGACAGGGTCCGAGCAGTACTTC | CATLTGSEQYF
TRBJ2-5 | . | TRBV10-3 | . | TGTGCCATCAGTGAGAAGGGGTGGGAGACCCAGTACTTC | CAISEKGWETQYF
TRBJ1-2 | . | TRBV27 | TRBD1 | TGTGCCAGCAGGGGACAGGGCGGCTATGGCTACACCTTC | CASRGQGGYGYTF
TRBJ2-7 | . | TRBV7-2 | . | TGTGCCAGCAGCTTAGCCGCAGGTGGGGGCATTCCCTTCGATCTCTTCTACGAGCAGTACTTC | CASSLAAGGGIPFDLFYEQYF
TRBJ2-7 | . | TRBV6-1 | . | TGTGCCACCATCTCAGGGGCAGAGCAGTACTTC | CATISGAEQYF
TRBJ1-4 | once | TRBV5-6 | TRBD1 | TGTGCCAGCAGCGGACAGGGGGCGACCCTGGAAGAAAAACTGTTTTTT | CASSGQGATLEEKLFF
TRBJ2-5 | few | TRBV7-9 | . | TGTGCCAGCAGCTTAGCGGAGGGACAGCTTGTTTCCCAGTACTTC | CASSLAEGQLVSQYF
TRBJ1-5 | large | TRBV29-1 | . | TGCAGCCCCCCTAGCTCTAGCAATCAGCCCCAGCATTTT | CSPPSSSNQPQHF
TRBJ2-2 | . | TRBV15 | . | TGTGCCACCAGCAGAGAGGGAAGGCAGGGCGGGGAGCTGTTTTTT | CATSREGRQGGELFF